This TCR beta chain came from a study of beta chain features in type 1 diabetes. Notes on the study in general: HLA effects on TCRB rearrangement stayed unresolved here. Shortening of TCRB CDR3s, moderate but significant, appeared in all four CD4+ subsets of Type 1 diabetes patients.

The whole isolated RNA underwent reverse transcription, so sequencing captured expressed TCRB transcripts. The data were produced by immunoSEQ multiplex PCR, yet TCRdb's version contains in-frame clones alone and is incomplete. The sample contains about 340,000 clones, 13% of which appear only once. As for this clone: What it recognizes is unknown.

V was clipped by 7 bases and J by 0 bases, with 9 bases between them. Germline V gene lookup returns CDR1 LNHDA and CDR2 SQIVND (reference sequence). The CDR3 covers 13 residues. The sample was naive CD4+ T cells from blood. The gene calls are TRBV19 and TRBJ1-1; perhaps TRBD1 as D (5 bases). The source of this sequence is a young woman with type 1 diabetes. The CDR3 loop reads CASTARVNTEAFF. The CDR3 DNA sequence: TGTGCCAGTACCGCCAGGGTGAACACTGAAGCTTTCTTT.